This TCR beta chain is drawn from a study of beta chain features in type 1 diabetes. Points from the study as a whole: There was a moderate but significant shortening of TCRB CDR3s in all four CD4+ subsets of Type 1 diabetes patients. Researchers caution that PCR might favor shorter templates, equally among patients and controls.

The whole isolated RNA underwent reverse transcription, so sequencing captured expressed TCRB transcripts. Measured with immunoSEQ multiplex PCR; TCRdb has only the in-frame clones, and not every one. Found here are 200,000 to 300,000 clones, roughly 14% of them singletons; the top ten hold just under 0.02%. As for this clone: Its antigen is as yet unknown.

CDR3 length: 13 amino acids. Germline CDR1 and CDR2: SGHVS and FNYEAQ. Trimming shortened V by 5 bases and J by 11 bases, and 15 bases separated the two germline ends. The clonotype was recovered from a young man with type 1 diabetes. The specimen sequenced was naive CD4+ T cells from blood. The chain couples TRBV7-6 to TRBJ1-4, with no clear D. CDR3 sequence reads: CASSRLAPEKLFF. CDR3 bases: TGTGCCAGCAGCCGACTCGCTCCCGAGAAACTGTTTTTT.